This T cell receptor beta chain was recovered during a study of blood T cell repertoires in COVID-19. Background on the study: Researchers got acute and convalescent COVID-19 samples from the United States, Italy and Spain.

Sequencing used immunoSEQ multiplex PCR; TCRdb keeps in-frame clones, though not all of them. The table records under 200,000 clones, about 89% of them present only once. Germline-derived CDR1 and CDR2 are SGHRS and YFSETQ. V was clipped by 4 bases and J by 7 bases; unmatched bases: 10. This CDR3 contains 15 residues. The sample holds one count of this clone. Recruits, aged about 18 to 90 years, lived in some 25 US areas. Cohorts were assigned according to the clinical history that participants reported. Material for sequencing was PBMCs or T cells enriched from blood (not recorded which). This rearrangement joins TRBV5-1 to TRBJ2-1, with 8 positions matching TRBD1. The sequence was obtained from a woman between 18 and 30 years old who had recovered from COVID-19. The CDR3 sequence is CASSLRDRGRNEQFF. The CDR3 nucleotides are TGCGCCAGCAGCCTCCGAGACAGGGGAAGGAATGAGCAGTTCTTC.